The rows below give T cell receptor beta chains drawn from one sample of a study of blood T cell repertoires in COVID-19. Here immunoSEQ multiplex PCR was the method, and the copy in TCRdb shows in-frame clones only, minus some. The sample records some 150,000 clones, approximately 90% being singletons. Specimen: peripheral blood. The receptor source for this set is a woman between 50 and 59 years old with active or convalescent COVID-19. Both conserved end residues are part of each CDR3. A D gene is named only where the DNA matches it firmly. Some rows have no size entry. The others give once, few or many, or a class for an expanded clone.

D,J,V,size,DNA,CDR3
TRBD1,TRBJ1-2,TRBV18,NA,TGTGCCAGCTCGCCCAGACAGGGGCGGAATGGCTACACCTTC,CASSPRQGRNGYTF
TRBD2,TRBJ2-5,TRBV29-1,NA,TGCAGCGCTAACGGGGGGGACCAAGAGACCCAGTACTTC,CSANGGDQETQYF
TRBD1,TRBJ2-7,TRBV28,NA,TGTGCCAGCAGGAGCCCCGGGACAGGGAGCTCGGAGCAGTACTTC,CASRSPGTGSSEQYF
TRBD1,TRBJ1-1,TRBV30,NA,TGTGCCTGGAGTCGACAGGGAAGGAACACTGAAGCTTTCTTT,CAWSRQGRNTEAFF
NA,TRBJ1-1,TRBV5-1,NA,TGCGCCAGCAGCTTGGCCGGGGTAGTGAACACTGAAGCTTTCTTT,CASSLAGVVNTEAFF
NA,TRBJ2-5,TRBV7-2,NA,TGTGCCAGCAGCTTAGAGTTGGGGCCGGAGACCCAGTACTTC,CASSLELGPETQYF
NA,TRBJ1-2,TRBV5-1,NA,TGCGCCAGCAGCTTAGGACAGCTATATGGCTACACCTTC,CASSLGQLYGYTF
TRBD2,TRBJ2-7,TRBV6-6,NA,TGTGCCAGCAGCATCGGGACTAGTGGGTTTTGGGACTTGGAGTACTTC,CASSIGTSGFWDLEYF
NA,TRBJ1-1,TRBV5-4,NA,TGTGCCAGCAGCTTGAGTATGAGGGATTCGGAAGCTTTCTTT,CASSLSMRDSEAFF
TRBD1,TRBJ1-6,TRBV7-9,medium-sized,TGTGCCAGCAGCGGACAGGGGTTGAAATCACCCCTCCACTTT,CASSGQGLKSPLHF
NA,TRBJ2-1,TRBV3-1/TRBV3-2,many,TGTGCCAGCAGCCCCTTTACTAGAAATGAGCAGTTCTTC,CASSPFTRNEQFF
TRBD1,TRBJ1-1,TRBV6-1,few,TGTGCCAGCAGTGAAGCGGGACAGGGAGGGAAAGCTTTCTTT,CASSEAGQGGKAFF
NA,TRBJ1-1,TRBV5-4,NA,TGTGCCAGCAGCTTCCACACAGGCATGAACACTGAAGCTTTCTTT,CASSFHTGMNTEAFF
TRBD1,TRBJ1-2,TRBV10-3,few,TGTGCCATCAGTGATCGGAGGACAGGGGAGGGCTATGGCTACACCTTC,CAISDRRTGEGYGYTF
TRBD2,TRBJ2-7,TRBV5-1,once,TGCGCCAGCAGGGGGGTAGCGGGAGAAGGTGAGCAGTACTTC,CASRGVAGEGEQYF
NA,TRBJ1-1,TRBV3-1/TRBV3-2,NA,TGTGCCAGCAGCCAAGATCGGGTCACTGAAGCTTTCTTT,CASSQDRVTEAFF
NA,TRBJ1-2,TRBV6-5,NA,TGTGCCAGCACCGTACTCGGGGAGGCTGGCTACACCTTC,CASTVLGEAGYTF
NA,TRBJ2-7,TRBV6-5,NA,TGTGCCAGCAGTTTTACAGGAAGAGGGCAGTACTTC,CASSFTGRGQYF
NA,TRBJ1-5,TRBV6-2/TRBV6-3,NA,TGTGCCAGCAGTTACTCCGGACAGAGACTCAATCAGCCCCAGCATTTT,CASSYSGQRLNQPQHF
TRBD2,TRBJ2-1,TRBV10-2,NA,TGCGCCAGCAAAGGACTAGCGGGGACTCATGAGCAGTTCTTC,CASKGLAGTHEQFF
NA,TRBJ2-5,TRBV10-3,NA,TGTGCCATCAGGAAACAGGGTATCGGGGAGACCCAGTACTTC,CAIRKQGIGETQYF
TRBD1,TRBJ1-2,TRBV18,NA,TGTGCCAGCTCACCAAGTGGACAGGGAGGGTCTGATGGCTACACCTTC,CASSPSGQGGSDGYTF
TRBD2,TRBJ2-5,TRBV2,once,TGTGCCAGCAGTTCCCATAGCGGGGGAGGAGAGACCCAGTACTTC,CASSSHSGGGETQYF
TRBD1,TRBJ1-5,TRBV3-1/TRBV3-2,NA,TGTGCCAGCAGCGGGCGGACAGGGGTAGAGTATAGCAATCAGCCCCAGCATTTT,CASSGRTGVEYSNQPQHF
NA,TRBJ1-6,TRBV11-2,NA,TGTGCCAGCAGCTTAGTAGGGGCCTATTATAATTCACCCCTCCACTTT,CASSLVGAYYNSPLHF
NA,TRBJ2-2,TRBV5-1,once,TGCGCCAGCAGCTTGGGTCAGGGCACCGGGGAGCTGTTTTTT,CASSLGQGTGELFF
TRBD2,TRBJ2-7,TRBV20-1,NA,TGCAGTGCTAGAGAGGGGGGGGAGCAGTACTTC,CSAREGGEQYF
TRBD1,TRBJ1-5,TRBV6-1,NA,TGTGCCAGCAGTGAAGGACAGGGCCGGGGTCAGCCCCAGCATTTT,CASSEGQGRGQPQHF
NA,TRBJ1-1,TRBV28,NA,TGTGCCAGCAGAACAGAGAACACTGAAGCTTTCTTT,CASRTENTEAFF
NA,TRBJ2-7,TRBV7-2,NA,TGTGCCAGCAGCTTAGCGCTGGGGCCCTACGAGCAGTACTTC,CASSLALGPYEQYF
TRBD1,TRBJ2-5,TRBV11-3,NA,TGTGCCAGCAGCTACAGGGGGTCGTCAGAGACCCAGTACTTC,CASSYRGSSETQYF
TRBD1,TRBJ1-4,TRBV20-1,NA,TGCAGTGCATACAGGGGGGAAAAACTGTTTTTT,CSAYRGEKLFF
TRBD1,TRBJ2-1,TRBV30,NA,TGTGCCTGGAGGATAACAGGGGGACGTGAGCAGTTCTTC,CAWRITGGREQFF
NA,TRBJ1-3,TRBV27,NA,TGTGCCAGCAGACAGGGCGGATCTGGAAACACCATATATTTT,CASRQGGSGNTIYF
NA,TRBJ1-5,TRBV29-1,NA,TGCAGCGTTGAAGAAAGGGGGGGGCAGCCCCAGCATTTT,CSVEERGGQPQHF
NA,TRBJ2-5,TRBV9,NA,TGTGCCAGCAGCGGAGGGGGGACAGCCCAAGAGACCCAGTACTTC,CASSGGGTAQETQYF
TRBD1,TRBJ1-5,TRBV30,NA,TGTGCCTGGAGAGATGGGACAGGGGGGTACAATCAGCCCCAGCATTTT,CAWRDGTGGYNQPQHF
TRBD2,TRBJ2-3,TRBV7-8,NA,TGTGCCAGCAGCTTAGGACTAGCGGGAGGGCCAAGCACAGATACGCAGTATTTT,CASSLGLAGGPSTDTQYF
NA,TRBJ1-2,TRBV4-3,NA,TGCGCCAGCAGCCAAAGGCCGAACAGGACGAACATCTATGGCTACACCTTC,CASSQRPNRTNIYGYTF
NA,TRBJ2-6,TRBV14,NA,TGTGCCAGCAGCCCAGCTGGGGCCAACGTCCTGACTTTC,CASSPAGANVLTF
TRBD1,TRBJ2-1,TRBV19,NA,TGTGCCAGTAGTATGACAGGGTCGAGATATGAGCAGTTCTTC,CASSMTGSRYEQFF
TRBD2,TRBJ2-1,TRBV7-2,NA,TGTGCCAGCAAGGCCCCCGGGACTAGCGGGGCCAATGAGCAGTTCTTC,CASKAPGTSGANEQFF